The 29 T cell receptor beta chains below come from one sample, sequenced in a study of T cell responses to AZD1222 COVID-19 vaccine. TCRdb's copy holds only in-frame clones and misses some; the assay was immunoSEQ multiplex PCR. The sample contains about 160,000 clones, approximately 91% of which appear only once. The specimen was peripheral blood, collected 28 days after the second AZD1222 dose. Receptors originate from an adult who received the AZD1222 COVID-19 vaccine.

V and J are TRBV19 and TRBJ2-5, with a weak D call TRBD1 (5 bases). The germline V gene has CDR1 LNHDA and CDR2 SQIVND (reference sequence). Trimming cost V 6 bases and J 0 bases, with 14 bases left between them. The CDR3 sequence is 15 residues long. The CDR3 DNA reads TGTGCCAGTAGAGCCTCAGGGCGCTACCAAGAGACCCAGTACTTC. This sequence encodes CASRASGRYQETQYF.

V gene TRBV7-7 combines with J gene TRBJ2-5; no clear D. The CDR3 has 16 residues. V was cut by 2 bases and J by 0 bases, with 13 bases left in between. CDR1 is SSHAT, CDR2 FNYEAQ, per germline (reference sequence). CDR3 nucleotide sequence: TGTGCCAGCAGCTTAAAGGCCGGACCGAACCAAGAGACCCAGTACTTC. This translates into CASSLKAGPNQETQYF.

The CDR3 loop is CASSNGQGAGELFF. CDR3 nucleotides: TGTGCCAGCAGCAACGGACAGGGGGCCGGGGAGCTGTTTTTT. The gene calls are TRBV27 and TRBJ2-2, with 10 bases fitting TRBD1. Trimming at V came to 6 bases and at J to 6 bases, leaving 4 bases not matched to a gene. In germline, CDR1 is MNHEY, CDR2 SMNVEV (reference sequence). The CDR3 extends over 14 amino acids.

The chain employs TRBV6-5 and TRBJ1-1; TRBD1 matches at 11 bases. J was trimmed by 1 base and V by 10 bases; bases with no gene match: 5. Germline V gene lookup returns CDR1 MNHEY and CDR2 SVGAGI. There are 14 residues in the CDR3. The CDR3 sequence: CATWDRGTNTEAFF. The CDR3 coding sequence is TGTGCCACCTGGGACAGGGGGACGAACACTGAAGCTTTCTTT.

This clone was observed a single time. This chain uses TRBV29-1 with TRBJ2-3, with no clear D. The CDR3 is 17 amino acids. Germline values: CDR1 SQVTM, CDR2 ANQGSEA. Trimming left V 2 bases short and J 2 bases short, with 20 bases between. In nucleotides, the CDR3 is TGCAGCGTTGAAAGGCCGACGGGTCGTGTCACCACAGATACGCAGTATTTT. Translating gives CSVERPTGRVTTDTQYF.

This clone was picked up one time. V is TRBV7-8 and J is TRBJ2-5, with D tentatively TRBD2 (6 bases). Trimming shortened V by 1 base and J by 9 bases, and 21 bases separated the two germline ends. The CDR3 consists of 16 residues. Germline CDR1 and CDR2: SGHVS and FQNEAQ. In DNA, the CDR3 is TGTGCCAGCAGCTTAGATCGGGTGCCACTCAGGGAGGCCCAGTACTTC. Translation: CASSLDRVPLREAQYF.

The chain joins TRBV7-8 to TRBJ1-1; D remains unclear. The CDR3 is 14 amino acids. CDR1 and CDR2 from the germline V gene are SGHVS and FQNEAQ. The germline V and J ends were trimmed by 2 bases and 11 bases, with 18 bases remaining between them. The CDR3 loop reads CASSLISLGELAFF. The DNA for the CDR3 is TGTGCCAGCAGCTTAATCAGTCTCGGCGAGTTGGCTTTCTTT.

The rearrangement joins TRBV6-1 to TRBJ1-5, with a weak D call TRBD1 (5 bases). From germline, CDR1 is MNHNS and CDR2 SASEGT. Trimming removed 2 bases from V and 3 bases from J, with 14 bases in between. CDR3 length equals 16 residues. The CDR3 loop reads CASSEWGPEDNQPQHF. CDR3 in DNA: TGTGCCAGCAGTGAATGGGGCCCGGAGGACAATCAGCCCCAGCATTTT.

The chain links TRBV19 to TRBJ2-7; D is tentatively TRBD1 or TRBD2 (5 bases each). V dropped 5 bases and J dropped 5 bases, with 10 bases sitting between them. The CDR3 loop spans 12 amino acids. CDR1 is LNHDA and CDR2 is SQIVND in the germline V gene (reference sequence). The CDR3 bases are TGTGCCAGTAGTCAGGGAGCCAACGAGCAGTACTTC. This sequence encodes CASSQGANEQYF.

The gene calls are TRBV3-1 (or the pseudogene TRBV3-2) and TRBJ2-5; D unresolved. The CDR3 runs to 15 residues. V gave up 1 base and J gave up 1 base, with 10 bases separating them. The germline V gene encodes CDR1 LGHDT and CDR2 YNNKEL (reference sequence). The CDR3 coding sequence is TGTGCCAGCAGCCAAGGAAGAGCGATCCAAGAGACCCAGTACTTC. Protein: CASSQGRAIQETQYF.

The chain employs TRBV6-1 and TRBJ2-5; D call uncertain. V gave up 0 bases and J gave up 3 bases, with 32 bases separating them. The V gene's germline CDR1 is MNHNS and CDR2 SASEGT. This CDR3 comprises 22 residues. This CDR3 is CASSEARTISRQALLAKETQYF. DNA for the CDR3: TGTGCCAGCAGTGAAGCAAGGACGATCTCCCGCCAAGCTCTACTCGCAAAAGAGACCCAGTACTTC.

The J gene is TRBJ2-1, the V gene TRBV2; 7 positions match TRBD1. CDR1 and CDR2 (germline): SNHLY, FYNNEI. V trimming: 8 bases; J trimming: 7 bases; junction bases outside the gene matches: 11. This CDR3 region has 14 residues. CDR3 bases: TGTGCCAGCCTTGGGTCGCGGACAGGTAATGAGCAGTTCTTC. Translating it yields CASLGSRTGNEQFF.

V is TRBV7-9 and J is TRBJ1-4; tentative D call: TRBD1 (5 bases). The length of the CDR3 is 15 residues. The germline V gene encodes CDR1 SEHNR and CDR2 FQNEAQ (reference sequence). Trimming stripped 6 bases from V and 0 bases from J, with 11 bases between. The CDR3 loop is CASRGLSATNEKLFF. CDR3 nucleotide sequence: TGTGCCAGCAGGGGGCTTTCGGCAACTAATGAAAAACTGTTTTTT.

This chain uses TRBV11-2 with TRBJ2-7; 9 positions agree with TRBD2. This CDR3 spans 18 amino acids. V was clipped by 4 bases and J by 5 bases; unmatched bases: 18. Germline V CDR1 and CDR2: SGHAT, FQNNGV. DNA for the CDR3: TGTGCCAGCAGCTCCGTCGTAGGCGGGACTAGCTTTTTCAACGAGCAGTACTTC. Encoded protein: CASSSVVGGTSFFNEQYF. The whole variable domain, remainder taken from reference TRBV11-2 and TRBJ2-7, is EAGVAQSPRYKIIEKRQSVAFWCNPISGHATLYWYQQILGQGPKLLIQFQNNGVVDDSQLPKDRFSAERLKGVDSTLKIQPAKLEDSAVYLCASSSVVGGTSFFNEQYFGPGTRLTVT.

The chain couples TRBV28 to TRBJ1-1; no firm D call. Germline CDR1 MDHEN, CDR2 SYDVKM. V was trimmed by 1 base and J by 2 bases, leaving 8 bases between them. The CDR3 runs to 14 residues. The CDR3 bases are TGTGCCAGCAGTTTATTTCTGGGCAACACTGAAGCTTTCTTT. It translates to CASSLFLGNTEAFF.

The rearrangement joins TRBV30 to TRBJ1-2, with D possibly TRBD1 on 5 matching bases. CDR1 GTSNPN and CDR2 SVGIG come from the germline V gene (reference sequence). With 5 bases removed from V and 11 bases from J, the gap between germline ends came to 18 bases. The CDR3 runs to 12 residues. CDR3 sequence reads: CAWFLLTAGYTF. In DNA, the CDR3 is TGTGCCTGGTTCCTCTTGACAGCTGGGTACACCTTC.

The chain joins TRBV30 to TRBJ1-1; D gene ambiguous. The CDR3 totals 12 residues. CDR1 is GTSNPN, CDR2 SVGIG, per germline (reference sequence). V was trimmed by 1 base and J by 6 bases, leaving 9 bases between them. CDR3 bases: TGTGCCTGGAGTGCAGACGGATCTGAAGCTTTCTTT. Encoded protein: CAWSADGSEAFF.

The chain employs TRBV9 and TRBJ2-1; the match to TRBD2 covers 13 bases. The CDR3 covers 17 residues. Trimming cost V 3 bases and J 4 bases; bases outside gene matches: 7. Germline V gives CDR1 SGDLS, CDR2 YYNGEE. The CDR3 DNA follows: TGTGCCAGCAGCGCCGGAATGACTAGCGGGAGGTACAATGAGCAGTTCTTC. It encodes CASSAGMTSGRYNEQFF.

The chain has TRBV6-5 and TRBJ1-4; tentatively, D is TRBD1 (5 bases). Per germline, CDR1 MNHEY and CDR2 SVGAGI. The V end was cut by 8 bases, the J end by 8 bases, with 24 bases between. The length of the CDR3 is 16 residues. The DNA for the CDR3 is TGTGCCAGCTGCTACTTTCGGGGGAGGGTTCAGGAAAAACTGTTTTTT. It is translated as CASCYFRGRVQEKLFF.

This clone was seen a single time. The gene calls are TRBV7-3 and TRBJ2-1; 8 bases are shared with TRBD1. Trimming at V came to 5 bases and at J to 2 bases, leaving 5 bases not matched to a gene. CDR3 length equals 15 residues. The germline gives CDR1 SGHTA, CDR2 FQGTGA. The CDR3, as DNA: TGTGCCAGCAGCCGACAGGGGTCCCCCTACAATGAGCAGTTCTTC. Translating it yields CASSRQGSPYNEQFF.

The chain couples TRBV27 to TRBJ1-4; D is perhaps TRBD1 (5 bases). V lost 6 bases, J lost 4 bases, and 15 bases lay in between. The V gene's germline CDR1 is MNHEY and CDR2 SMNVEV (reference sequence). The CDR3 runs 15 residues. DNA for the CDR3: TGTGCCAGCAGGTTGTCGGCAGGGATTAATGAAAAACTGTTTTTT. Translation: CASRLSAGINEKLFF.

The chain links TRBV5-6 to TRBJ1-2, with D uncertain. The CDR3 is 15 amino acids. Trimming removed 0 bases at V and 2 bases at J, with 11 bases between. The V gene's germline CDR1 is SGHDT and CDR2 YYEEEE. The CDR3 sequence: CASSLDGSLNYGYTF. CDR3 nucleotide sequence: TGTGCCAGCAGCTTGGATGGCAGCTTGAACTATGGCTACACCTTC.

The chain links TRBV27 to TRBJ2-1; D might be TRBD2 (5 bases). CDR3 length: 15 amino acids. Trimming removed 6 bases from V and 0 bases from J, with 12 bases in between. Germline CDR1 and CDR2: MNHEY and SMNVEV (reference sequence). The CDR3 DNA reads TGTGCCAGCAGGCTGTCTGGGAGCTCCTACAATGAGCAGTTCTTC. Amino acid sequence: CASRLSGSSYNEQFF.

The chain has TRBV10-3 and TRBJ1-5, with a tentative D call TRBD1 (6 bases). CDR3 length equals 11 residues. V lost 9 bases to trimming and J lost 9 bases, with 12 bases between them. From germline, CDR1 is ENHRY and CDR2 SYGVKD. Written as DNA, the CDR3 is TGTGCCATGATACAGGGAGCGCCCCAGCATTTT. Its protein product is CAMIQGAPQHF.

This chain joins TRBV6-5 and TRBJ1-1; no clear D gene. This CDR3 has 13 residues. CDR1 is MNHEY, CDR2 SVGAGI, per germline. V was cut by 6 bases and J by 1 base, with 9 bases left in between. This CDR3 is CASRSSGNTEAFF. CDR3 sequence (DNA): TGTGCCAGCAGGTCCTCAGGGAACACTGAAGCTTTCTTT.

The rearrangement links TRBV6-4 to TRBJ2-3; 11 positions match TRBD2. Germline V gives CDR1 MRHNA, CDR2 SNTAGT. The trim removed 4 bases at V and 4 bases at J, leaving 4 bases unmatched. This CDR3 has 15 residues. The CDR3: CASSVAGGRADTQYF. The CDR3 bases are TGTGCCAGCAGTGTAGCGGGGGGGCGCGCAGATACGCAGTATTTT.

The chain uses TRBV6-5 and TRBJ2-7; 8 bases line up with TRBD2. The CDR3 contains 13 residues. J lost 6 bases, V lost 5 bases, and 6 bases had no gene match. Germline CDR1 is MNHEY and CDR2 is SVGAGI. The CDR3, as DNA: TGTGCCAGCAGTCCCCCGGGGGGGCCCGAGCAGTACTTC. It yields the protein CASSPPGGPEQYF.

The rearrangement uses TRBV28 and TRBJ1-2; 7 bases match TRBD1. This CDR3 is 13 amino acids long. The J segment lost 8 bases and the V segment lost 3 bases, leaving 6 bases of the junction unmatched. The germline CDR1 and CDR2 sequences are MDHEN and SYDVKM. In DNA form, the CDR3 reads TGTGCCAGCAGTTTGACAGGGTGGGGCGGCTACACCTTC. It translates to CASSLTGWGGYTF.

V gene TRBV19 combines with J gene TRBJ1-2, with D hard to call. The CDR3 has 11 residues. Germline assignment: CDR1 LNHDA and CDR2 SQIVND (reference sequence). Trimming took 8 bases from V and 6 from J, leaving 10 bases between them. CDR3 in amino acids: CASFIGHGYTF. DNA of the CDR3: TGTGCCAGTTTTATTGGACATGGCTACACCTTC.